This T cell receptor (beta chain) was found in a study of T cells in Graves' hyperthyroidism and ophthalmopathy. Regarding the study as a whole: Researchers found most expanded thyroid clonotypes above 0.001 in blood as well.

This clonotype was counted at least ten times. The antigen is undetermined. The CDR3 regions of TCR beta were amplified from RNA transcripts. First-round RT-PCR targeting the TCR CDR3 was performed with the HTBI primer set. TCRdb independently ran MiXCR on the multiplex PCR reads; one entry per CDR3 protein. The table has about 480,000 distinct CDR3 sequences, around a quarter seen once. Each diagnosis drew on symptoms, thyroxine, TRAb, thyroid ultrasound and orbital computed tomography findings. PBMCs were derived from 9.5 to 10 ml fresh peripheral blood. V lost 8 bases and J 6 bases, leaving 10 bases between the germline ends. CDR3 size: 12 residues. In germline, CDR1 is LGHNA, CDR2 YNFKEQ.

This rearrangement joins TRBV4-2 to TRBJ2-2; D is uncertain. What was sequenced was blood. This receptor was taken from a woman in her thirties with Graves' ophthalmopathy. CDR3 loop: CASGGGSGELFF. The CDR3 nucleotides are TGTGCCAGCGGCGGTGGGTCCGGGGAGCTGTTTTTT.